The rows below give T cell receptor beta chains drawn from one sample of a study of blood T cells in healthy people across ages. Using its own MiXCR run on the 5' RACE reads, TCRdb lists one record per CDR3 protein. The sample contains roughly 900,000 distinct CDR3 sequences, 25% to 35% of which appear only once. Sequencing used blood. The receptors were sampled from a woman older than 75 in good health. CDR3s include the opening cysteine and the closing phenylalanine or tryptophan. D genes are given only for firm matches. Only some rows state a clone size, as once, few, many or a class for expanded clones.

CDR3aa: CASSLAIGAGGGETQYF
CDR3nt: TGTGCCAGCAGCTTGGCCATCGGGGCAGGAGGAGGAGAGACCCAGTACTTC
v_gene: TRBV5-5
j_gene: TRBJ2-5
abundance: many
d_gene: NA

CDR3aa: CASSVAQLGVVETQYF
CDR3nt: TGTGCCAGCAGCGTAGCCCAGTTGGGGGTGGTAGAGACCCAGTACTTC
v_gene: TRBV9
j_gene: TRBJ2-5
abundance: many
d_gene: NA

CDR3aa: CASSDRDTLRETQYF
CDR3nt: TGTGCCAGCAGCGACCGGGACACCCTCCGGGAGACCCAGTACTTC
v_gene: TRBV12-3/TRBV12-4
j_gene: TRBJ2-5
abundance: once
d_gene: NA

CDR3aa: CASSSRETPQETQYF
CDR3nt: TGTGCCAGTAGTAGCCGGGAAACACCTCAAGAGACCCAGTACTTC
v_gene: TRBV19
j_gene: TRBJ2-5
abundance: many
d_gene: NA

CDR3aa: CASSQDGAPNQPQHF
CDR3nt: TGTGCCAGCAGCCAGGACGGGGCCCCTAATCAGCCCCAGCATTTT
v_gene: TRBV12-3/TRBV12-4
j_gene: TRBJ1-5
abundance: NA
d_gene: NA

CDR3aa: CAINRDGNTGELFF
CDR3nt: TGTGCCATCAACAGGGACGGGAACACCGGGGAGCTGTTTTTT
v_gene: TRBV10-3
j_gene: TRBJ2-2
abundance: NA
d_gene: NA

CDR3aa: CSAQQIEAFF
CDR3nt: TGCAGCGCCCAGCAAATTGAAGCTTTCTTT
v_gene: TRBV29-1
j_gene: TRBJ1-1
abundance: many
d_gene: NA

CDR3aa: CSARDQDRHSGNQPQHF
CDR3nt: TGCAGTGCTAGAGATCAGGACAGACATTCTGGCAATCAGCCCCAGCATTTT
v_gene: TRBV20-1
j_gene: TRBJ1-5
abundance: few
d_gene: NA

CDR3aa: CASSLESYTGELFF
CDR3nt: TGTGCCAGCAGTTTAGAAAGCTACACCGGGGAGCTGTTTTTT
v_gene: TRBV27
j_gene: TRBJ2-2
abundance: few
d_gene: NA

CDR3aa: CASSIPGSYNEQFF
CDR3nt: TGTGCCAGTAGTATCCCCGGCAGCTACAATGAGCAGTTCTTC
v_gene: TRBV19
j_gene: TRBJ2-1
abundance: NA
d_gene: NA

CDR3aa: CSAREGQPHYGYTF
CDR3nt: TGCAGTGCTAGAGAGGGACAGCCCCACTATGGCTACACCTTC
v_gene: TRBV20-1
j_gene: TRBJ1-2
abundance: NA
d_gene: TRBD1

CDR3aa: CASSLGGLRAGYTF
CDR3nt: TGTGCCAGCAGCCTAGGGGGACTCAGGGCTGGCTACACCTTC
v_gene: TRBV7-9
j_gene: TRBJ1-2
abundance: few
d_gene: NA

CDR3aa: CASSDVGRGDEQFF
CDR3nt: TGTGCCAGCAGTGACGTAGGAAGGGGAGATGAGCAGTTCTTC
v_gene: TRBV25-1
j_gene: TRBJ2-1
abundance: NA
d_gene: NA

CDR3aa: CASSFSGLKGETQYF
CDR3nt: TGTGCCAGCAGCTTTTCGGGACTAAAGGGAGAGACCCAGTACTTC
v_gene: TRBV7-2
j_gene: TRBJ2-5
abundance: many
d_gene: TRBD2

CDR3aa: CASRRTGLTSGELFF
CDR3nt: TGTGCCAGCAGACGGACAGGCCTAACCTCCGGGGAGCTGTTTTTT
v_gene: TRBV28
j_gene: TRBJ2-2
abundance: NA
d_gene: TRBD1

CDR3aa: CATRLEGSYNEQFF
CDR3nt: TGTGCCACCAGACTGGAGGGGTCCTACAATGAGCAGTTCTTC
v_gene: TRBV15
j_gene: TRBJ2-1
abundance: NA
d_gene: NA